This TCR beta chain was identified in a study of cytomegalovirus exposure and HLA in healthy donors. Overall study: Inside one of the first data releases sat about 85 million unique TCRs taken from HLA-typed donors.

In its sample, this clone was seen a few times. Its antigen is undetermined. Primers included in the PCR were 60 Vbeta and 13 Jbeta primers. Assay: immunoSEQ multiplex PCR; the TCRdb copy retains only in-frame clones and omits some. The top ten hold approximately 3.8% of the sample, which has some 120,000 clones, about 70% seen once. General study results and limits: In a later analysis, donors in an Asian-associated ancestry cluster reportedly had fewer N-insertions in productive TCRs than the cohort mean.

The sequence derives from a woman between 40 and 55 years old in good health and CMV-seronegative. What was sequenced was PBMCs.

DNA for the CDR3: TGTGCCAGCAGTTTTCGACTAGCGGCCTCGTCGACGTACCAAGAGACCCAGTACTTC. It is translated as CASSFRLAASSTYQETQYF. J is TRBJ2-5 and V is TRBV28; TRBD2 aligns across 9 bases. Germline V CDR1 and CDR2: MDHEN, SYDVKM. J lost 0 bases, V lost 3 bases, and 14 bases had no gene match. The CDR3 runs to 19 residues.